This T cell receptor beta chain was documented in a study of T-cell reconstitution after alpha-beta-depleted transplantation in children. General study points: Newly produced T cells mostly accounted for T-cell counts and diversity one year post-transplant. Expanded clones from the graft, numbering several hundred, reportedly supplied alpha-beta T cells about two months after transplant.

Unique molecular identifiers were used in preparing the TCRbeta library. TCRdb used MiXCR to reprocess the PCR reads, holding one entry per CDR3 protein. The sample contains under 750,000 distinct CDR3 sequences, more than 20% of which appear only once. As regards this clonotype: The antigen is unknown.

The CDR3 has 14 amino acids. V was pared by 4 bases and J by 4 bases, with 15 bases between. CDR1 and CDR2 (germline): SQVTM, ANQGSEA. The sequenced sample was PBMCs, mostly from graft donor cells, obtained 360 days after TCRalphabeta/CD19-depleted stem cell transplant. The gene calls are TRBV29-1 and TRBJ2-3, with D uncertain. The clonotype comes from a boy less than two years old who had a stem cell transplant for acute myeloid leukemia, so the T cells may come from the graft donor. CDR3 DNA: TGCAGCGTTGCTAAAGCGAGCTATCCAGATACGCAGTATTTT. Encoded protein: CSVAKASYPDTQYF.